The rows below give T cell receptor beta chains drawn from one sample of a study of shared clonotypes between healthy human individuals. Generated by immunoSEQ multiplex PCR, the TCRdb table keeps only in-frame clones and is missing some. Found here are hundreds of thousands of clones, almost 97% of them singletons; the top ten hold around 0.058%. The sequencing input was naive CD4+ T cells sorted from blood. The receptors originated from a woman in her 30s in good health. Each CDR3 is given with its conserved first and last residue. The D gene is left open where the match is weak. Part of the rows lack a size; the others show once, few, many or a class for expanded clones.

d_call j_call v_call clone_size cdr3_aa cdr3_nt
NA TRBJ1-3 TRBV7-2 once CASSSGAGRSGNTIYF TGTGCCAGCAGCTCAGGCGCAGGGCGCTCTGGAAACACCATATATTTT
NA TRBJ2-2 TRBV29-1 once CSAGPPQGELFF TGCAGCGCCGGCCCCCCCCAAGGGGAGCTGTTTTTT
NA TRBJ1-2 TRBV7-9 NA CASSLARTDSYGYTF TGTGCCAGCAGCTTAGCCCGAACGGACTCCTATGGCTACACCTTC
NA TRBJ1-1 TRBV7-9 NA CASSILQGAEAFF TGTGCCAGCAGCATCCTACAAGGGGCTGAAGCTTTCTTT
NA TRBJ2-7 TRBV11-2 NA CASSLAVSAVLEQYF TGTGCCAGCAGCTTAGCGGTGTCCGCTGTACTCGAGCAGTACTTC
TRBD2 TRBJ2-7 TRBV6-6 once CASSRTSGSYEQYF TGTGCCAGCTCTAGGACTAGCGGGAGCTACGAGCAGTACTTC
NA TRBJ1-2 TRBV2 NA CASSRDSTIGGYTF TGTGCCAGCAGTCGTGACTCCACCATCGGTGGCTACACCTTC
TRBD2 TRBJ2-2 TRBV5-1 NA CASSTSGGTGELFF TGCGCCAGCAGCACTAGCGGAGGGACCGGGGAGCTGTTTTTT
NA TRBJ1-2 TRBV25-1 NA CASSESGGLYGYTF TGTGCCAGCAGTGAATCGGGAGGGCTCTATGGCTACACCTTC
NA TRBJ2-4 TRBV2 NA CASTLGIRNIQYF TGTGCCAGCACTCTGGGAATTAGGAACATTCAGTACTTC
NA TRBJ1-3 TRBV6-5 NA CASTRTSGNTIYF TGTGCCAGCACCCGGACGTCTGGAAACACCATATATTTT
TRBD1 TRBJ2-2 TRBV11-2 NA CASSSRPDRARTNTGELFF TGTGCCAGCAGCTCCCGCCCGGACAGGGCCCGCACGAACACCGGGGAGCTGTTTTTT
NA TRBJ2-5 TRBV7-9 NA CASSPRVLQETQYF TGTGCCAGCAGCCCGAGGGTACTCCAAGAGACCCAGTACTTC
NA TRBJ2-5 TRBV19 NA CASSSGEAETQYF TGTGCCAGTAGTTCCGGTGAGGCAGAGACCCAGTACTTC
TRBD1 TRBJ1-2 TRBV29-1 NA CSVERTGGDGYTF TGCAGCGTTGAAAGGACAGGGGGAGATGGCTACACCTTC
NA TRBJ1-1 TRBV2 NA CASSGTPTAMNTEAFF TGTGCCAGCAGTGGGACCCCGACAGCCATGAACACTGAAGCTTTCTTT
TRBD1 TRBJ1-4 TRBV5-8 NA CASRHLRGTNEKLFF TGTGCCAGCAGACACCTCAGGGGGACTAATGAAAAACTGTTTTTT
TRBD1 TRBJ1-5 TRBV2 NA CASRGDRGNQPQHF TGTGCCAGCAGGGGAGACAGGGGAAATCAGCCCCAGCATTTT
NA TRBJ2-2 TRBV25-1 NA CASSTLDRTNTGELFF TGTGCCAGCAGTACCCTGGACAGAACGAACACCGGGGAGCTGTTTTTT
TRBD2 TRBJ2-3 TRBV9 NA CASAPGGRRDTQYF TGTGCCAGCGCGCCGGGGGGGCGGAGGGATACGCAGTATTTT
NA TRBJ1-5 TRBV28 NA CASSSPGQRRNQPQHF TGTGCCAGCAGTTCCCCGGGCCAGCGGCGCAATCAGCCCCAGCATTTT
TRBD1 TRBJ2-2 TRBV10-1 NA CASSSGFTGALPTGELFF TGCGCCAGCAGCTCAGGTTTTACAGGGGCCCTGCCCACCGGGGAGCTGTTTTTT
NA TRBJ1-3 TRBV5-1 NA CASSLGTSGNTIYF TGCGCCAGCAGCTTGGGGACCTCTGGAAACACCATATATTTT
TRBD1 TRBJ1-4 TRBV5-1 NA CASRPGTEEKLFF TGCGCCAGCAGACCCGGGACAGAAGAAAAACTGTTTTTT
TRBD2 TRBJ2-1 TRBV12-5 NA CASGLQPTSGRTYNEQFF TGTGCTAGTGGTTTGCAACCAACTAGCGGGAGGACCTACAATGAGCAGTTCTTC
NA TRBJ2-1 TRBV4-1 NA CASRQGGAVAYNEQFF TGCGCCAGCAGACAAGGGGGGGCGGTAGCCTACAATGAGCAGTTCTTC
NA TRBJ1-5 TRBV4-1 NA CASSQSDKGGSQPQHF TGCGCCAGCAGCCAATCTGACAAGGGGGGGAGTCAGCCCCAGCATTTT
TRBD1 TRBJ2-6 TRBV28 NA CASRQQGSRGANVLTF TGTGCCAGCAGGCAACAGGGGTCGAGAGGGGCCAACGTCCTGACTTTC
TRBD2 TRBJ2-2 TRBV7-8 NA CASSSIVSSGSNTGELFF TGTGCCAGCAGCTCGATAGTCTCTAGCGGGTCGAACACCGGGGAGCTGTTTTTT
TRBD2 TRBJ2-2 TRBV2 NA CASSLGTSGTGELFF TGTGCCAGCAGTCTCGGGACTAGCGGGACCGGGGAGCTGTTTTTT
NA TRBJ1-1 TRBV6-1 NA CASSPRSYANTEAFF TGTGCCAGCAGTCCCCGGTCTTATGCGAACACTGAAGCTTTCTTT
NA TRBJ1-2 TRBV5-1 NA CASRRTTQDYGYTF TGCGCCAGCAGGCGCACAACCCAGGACTATGGCTACACCTTC
NA TRBJ1-5 TRBV18 NA CASSQNGGRDNQPQHF TGTGCCAGCTCTCAAAACGGGGGCAGGGACAACCAGCCCCAGCATTTT
NA TRBJ2-7 TRBV28 NA CASSPPTRMEDF TGTGCCAGCAGCCCTCCGACTAGGATGGAGGACTTC
TRBD2 TRBJ2-1 TRBV29-1 NA CSVEVLKAGAHNEQFF TGCAGCGTTGAAGTATTAAAAGCGGGAGCGCACAATGAGCAGTTCTTC
NA TRBJ2-2 TRBV29-1 NA CSAAGPPTGELFF TGCAGCGCCGCTGGCCCTCCCACCGGGGAGCTGTTTTTT
NA TRBJ1-1 TRBV9 few CASSVRRNTEAFF TGTGCCAGCAGCGTTCGGCGAAACACTGAAGCTTTCTTT